This T cell receptor (beta chain) was captured by sequencing in a study of T-cell memory formation after mild COVID-19. Study-level information: Largely donor-specific TCR clusters were found.

Study-wide points: CM and EM subsets held most contracting CD4+ clones; EMRA held CD8+ ones. The authors left the SARS-CoV-2 specificity of second-wave clones peaking on day 37 unconfirmed.

5'RACE primed at constant segments yielded TCR alpha and TCR beta cDNA libraries bearing sample barcodes and UMIs. In TCRdb, the 5' RACE reads were re-called with MiXCR into one record per CDR3 protein. The sample contains 500,000 to 650,000 distinct CDR3 sequences, about 20% of which appear only once. Details on this clonotype: Its antigen is still unknown.

Sequenced material: PBMCs or a T cell subset sorted from them (not recorded which). This receptor was identified in an adult woman who had mild COVID-19 (a few samples of this study predate the infection). Cell type and time point are not known.

The CDR3 DNA sequence: TGTGCCAGCAGCTTAGGGGGGGATATCCCCACAGATACGCAGTATTTT. As protein: CASSLGGDIPTDTQYF. The genes are TRBV7-3 and TRBJ2-3; 7 positions agree with TRBD2. CDR3 length equals 16 residues. The V segment lost 2 bases and the J segment 2 bases; nucleotides outside the gene matches: 7. Germline V gene data show CDR1 as SGHTA and CDR2 as FQGTGA.